This T cell receptor beta chain was sequenced during a study of blood T cell repertoires in COVID-19. Whole-study context: Samples taken during acute and convalescent COVID-19 were collected in the United States, Italy and Spain. Nucleic acid was either cDNA or gDNA, and it came from T cells, B-cell-depleted T cells, or PBMCs.

This CDR3 has 15 residues. Per germline, CDR1 MNHEY and CDR2 SMNVEV (reference sequence). Trimming cost V 5 bases and J 2 bases, with 13 bases left between them. Enrolled during active infection, Seattle patients were then followed longitudinally. Original analysis: Cell counts per sample came from amplifying reference gene primers. Data came from immunoSEQ multiplex PCR; TCRdb stores just in-frame clones and leaves some out. The DNA gave D and trimming, while V, J and clone size come from that table. Among some 160,000 clones listed, approximately 86% were seen once. What was sequenced was peripheral blood. The receptor was isolated from a woman older than 75 with COVID-19, enrolled during active disease. The chain links TRBV27 to TRBJ1-5; no clear D. Written as DNA, the CDR3 is TGTGCCAGCAGTCCTAGACGGGGAGGCAATCAGCCCCAGCATTTT. The encoded protein is CASSPRRGGNQPQHF.